This TCR beta chain appears in the sequencing data of a study of OX40 agonist ivuxolimab in advanced cancers. Study findings and constraints: Antigen specificity was not determined for the expanded peripheral T cells.

This CDR3 comprises 14 residues. The V gene lost 0 bases and the J gene lost 2 bases, with 8 bases spanning the gap. CDR1 is SGHNT, CDR2 YYREEE, per germline (reference sequence). TCRdb's copy holds only in-frame clones and misses some; the assay was immunoSEQ multiplex PCR. Here the sample spans some 77,000 clones, more than 90% being singletons. Note on this clone: Its antigen is not known.

The source was CD4+ or CD8+ T cells sorted from blood, collected in a trial of the OX40 agonist ivuxolimab. This receptor was taken from an adult with an advanced solid tumor such as melanoma, head and neck, liver or kidney cancer. The V gene is TRBV5-4, the J gene TRBJ1-2; no clear D gene. CDR3 bases: TGTGCCAGCAGCTTGGGGCGGGTAAACTATGGCTACACCTTC. This gives the protein CASSLGRVNYGYTF.